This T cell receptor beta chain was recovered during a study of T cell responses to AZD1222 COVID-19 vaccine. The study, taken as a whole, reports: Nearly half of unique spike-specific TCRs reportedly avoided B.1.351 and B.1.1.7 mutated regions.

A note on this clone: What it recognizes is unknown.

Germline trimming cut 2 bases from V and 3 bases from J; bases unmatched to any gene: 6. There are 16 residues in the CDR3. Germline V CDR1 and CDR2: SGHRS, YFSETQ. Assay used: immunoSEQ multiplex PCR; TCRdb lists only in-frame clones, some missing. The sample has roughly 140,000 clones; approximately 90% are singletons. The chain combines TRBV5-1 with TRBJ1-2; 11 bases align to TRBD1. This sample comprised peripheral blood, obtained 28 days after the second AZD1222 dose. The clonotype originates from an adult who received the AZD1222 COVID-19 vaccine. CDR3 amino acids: CASSLGPGQGDYGYTF. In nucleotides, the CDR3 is TGCGCCAGCAGCTTAGGTCCGGGACAGGGGGACTATGGCTACACCTTC. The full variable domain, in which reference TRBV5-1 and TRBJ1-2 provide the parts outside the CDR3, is KAGVTQTPRYLIKTRGQQVTLSCSPISGHRSVSWYQQTPGQGLQFLFEYFSETQRNKGNFPGRFSGRQFSNSRSEMNVSTLELGDSALYLCASSLGPGQGDYGYTFGSGTRLTVV.